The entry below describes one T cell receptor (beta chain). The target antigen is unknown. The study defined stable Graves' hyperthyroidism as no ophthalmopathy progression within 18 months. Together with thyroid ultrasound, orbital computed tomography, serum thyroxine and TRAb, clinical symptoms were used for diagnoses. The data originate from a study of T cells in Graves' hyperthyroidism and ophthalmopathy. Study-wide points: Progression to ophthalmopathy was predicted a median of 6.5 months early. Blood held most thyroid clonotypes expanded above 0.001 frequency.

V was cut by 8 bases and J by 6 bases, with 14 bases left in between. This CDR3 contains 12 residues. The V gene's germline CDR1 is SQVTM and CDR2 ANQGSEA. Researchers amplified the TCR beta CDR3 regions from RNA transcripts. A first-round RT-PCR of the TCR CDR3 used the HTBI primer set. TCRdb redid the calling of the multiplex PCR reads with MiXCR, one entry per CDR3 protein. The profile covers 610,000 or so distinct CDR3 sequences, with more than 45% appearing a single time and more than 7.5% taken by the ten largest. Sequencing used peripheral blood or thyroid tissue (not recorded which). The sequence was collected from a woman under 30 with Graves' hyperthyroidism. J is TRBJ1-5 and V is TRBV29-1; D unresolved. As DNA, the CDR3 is TGCAGCAGTTACGGACGGACTCAGCCCCAGCATTTT. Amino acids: CSSYGRTQPQHF.